A selection of T cell receptor beta chains follows, all from one sample in a study of T-cell reconstitution after alpha-beta-depleted transplantation in children. A single record per CDR3 protein comes from TCRdb applying MiXCR to the PCR reads. The data hold 350,000 to 450,000 distinct CDR3 sequences, with roughly 20% observed a single time. This material consisted of PBMCs from the stem cell graft donor, taken from the stem cell graft. These receptors all come from a human donor who donated a stem cell graft to a child with acute myeloid leukemia. The CDR3 runs from the conserved cysteine through the conserved F or W. A D gene is named only where the DNA matches it firmly. Some rows have no size entry. The others give once, few or many, or a class for an expanded clone.

TRBJ2-7,TRBV27,NA,13,NA,TGTGCCAGCAGTGTACAGGGCACCTACGAGCAGTACTTC,CASSVQGTYEQYF
TRBJ2-1,TRBV3-1,NA,14,NA,TGTGCCAGCAGCCAAGAAAGGGCGTCCGATGAGCAGTTCTTC,CASSQERASDEQFF
TRBJ2-5,TRBV25-1,few,18,NA,TGTGCCAGCAGTGAATCGGGGGCCGGAAGAACCCCCTGGGAGACCCAGTACTTC,CASSESGAGRTPWETQYF
TRBJ2-1,TRBV20-1,many,13,TRBD2,TGCAGTGTCACCGGGACTAGTGCCAATGAGCAGTTCTTC,CSVTGTSANEQFF
TRBJ2-2,TRBV12-3/TRBV12-4,NA,16,NA,TGTGCCAGCAGTCTCCAACGGGAGTGGGGCACCGGGGAGCTGTTTTTT,CASSLQREWGTGELFF
TRBJ2-7,TRBV12-3/TRBV12-4,many,12,NA,TGTGCCAGCAGATCCGGGACGTACGAGCAGTACTTC,CASRSGTYEQYF
TRBJ2-1,TRBV29-1,few,13,TRBD2,TGCAGCGTTGAAGATCTAGCGGGAGGGGAGCAGTTCTTC,CSVEDLAGGEQFF
TRBJ2-7,TRBV4-3,NA,15,NA,TGCGCCAGCAGCCATTCCAGGGCGGGACCCTACGAGCAGTACTTC,CASSHSRAGPYEQYF
TRBJ2-7,TRBV7-9,NA,12,NA,TGTGCCAGCAGCTTAGATTCGGACGAGCAGTACTTC,CASSLDSDEQYF
TRBJ2-2,TRBV6-2/TRBV6-3,NA,15,NA,TGTGCCAGCAGTTACACTGACAGTTACACCGGGGAGCTGTTTTTT,CASSYTDSYTGELFF
TRBJ2-2,TRBV29-1,few,14,NA,TGCAGCGTAGAGACAGGAGGAAACACCGGGGAGCTGTTTTTT,CSVETGGNTGELFF
TRBJ2-1,TRBV4-1,few,18,TRBD2,TGCGCCAGCAGCCAAGAGCCGCTAGCGGGAAGTACGGGCGATGAGCAGTTCTTC,CASSQEPLAGSTGDEQFF
TRBJ1-1,TRBV7-2,many,13,NA,TGTGCCAGCAGCAAAGCCCATAACACTGAAGCTTTCTTT,CASSKAHNTEAFF
TRBJ2-7,TRBV28,NA,15,TRBD2,TGTGCCAGCAGTCCCCACAGCGGGGGTATGTACGAGCAGTACTTC,CASSPHSGGMYEQYF
TRBJ1-5,TRBV20-1,few,15,TRBD1,TGCAGTGCTAGATTGACAGGGGGCTATAATCAGCCCCAGCATTTT,CSARLTGGYNQPQHF